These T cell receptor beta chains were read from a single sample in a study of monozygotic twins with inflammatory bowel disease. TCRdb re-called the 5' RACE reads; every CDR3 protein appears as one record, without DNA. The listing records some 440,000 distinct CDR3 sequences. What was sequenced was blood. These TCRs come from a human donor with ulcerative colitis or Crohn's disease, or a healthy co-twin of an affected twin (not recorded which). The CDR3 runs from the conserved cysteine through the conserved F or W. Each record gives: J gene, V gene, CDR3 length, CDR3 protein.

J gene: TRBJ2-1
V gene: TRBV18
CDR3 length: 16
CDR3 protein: CASSPPQGGNYNEQFF

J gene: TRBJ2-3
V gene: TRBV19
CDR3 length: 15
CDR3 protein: CASSRQPSSTDTQYF

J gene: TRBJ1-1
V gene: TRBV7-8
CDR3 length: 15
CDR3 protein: CASSSLFTPNTEAFF

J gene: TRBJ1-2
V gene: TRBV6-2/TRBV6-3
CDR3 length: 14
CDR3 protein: CASSGQGIGYGYTF

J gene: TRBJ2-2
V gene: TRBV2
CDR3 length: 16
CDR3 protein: CASSELGAQTTGELFF

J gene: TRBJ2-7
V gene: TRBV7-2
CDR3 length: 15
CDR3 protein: CASSSDRVSSYEQYF

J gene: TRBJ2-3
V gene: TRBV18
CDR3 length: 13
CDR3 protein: CASSQPSTDTQYF

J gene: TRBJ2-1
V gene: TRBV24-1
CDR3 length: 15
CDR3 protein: CATSDSQGSAYEQFF

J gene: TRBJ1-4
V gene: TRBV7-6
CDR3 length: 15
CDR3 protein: CASSSWGQPNEKLFF

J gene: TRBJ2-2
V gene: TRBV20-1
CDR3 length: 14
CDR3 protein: CSAKGAGTTGELFF

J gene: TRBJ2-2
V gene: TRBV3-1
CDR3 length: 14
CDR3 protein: CASMTGTNTGELFF

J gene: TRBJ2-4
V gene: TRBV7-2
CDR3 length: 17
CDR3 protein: CASSLGWVALAKNIQYF

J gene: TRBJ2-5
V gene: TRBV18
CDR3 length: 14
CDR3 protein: CASSSGGFEETQYF

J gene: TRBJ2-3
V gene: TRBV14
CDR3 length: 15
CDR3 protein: CASSQDWTATDTQYF

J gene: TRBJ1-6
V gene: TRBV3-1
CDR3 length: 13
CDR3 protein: CASSQNDNSPLHF

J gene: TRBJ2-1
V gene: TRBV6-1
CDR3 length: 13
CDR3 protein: CASFPLTGNEQFF

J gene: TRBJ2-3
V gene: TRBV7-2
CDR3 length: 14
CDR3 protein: CASIPRTSTDTQYF

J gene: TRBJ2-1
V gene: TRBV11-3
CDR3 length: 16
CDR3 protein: CASSLEGGLTYNEQFF

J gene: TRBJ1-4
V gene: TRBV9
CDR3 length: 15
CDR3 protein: CASSVGGGSHEKLFF

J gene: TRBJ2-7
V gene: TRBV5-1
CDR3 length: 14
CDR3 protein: CASSVHRDFYEQYF

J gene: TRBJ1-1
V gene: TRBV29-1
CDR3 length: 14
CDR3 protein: CSVLPGTVNTEAFF

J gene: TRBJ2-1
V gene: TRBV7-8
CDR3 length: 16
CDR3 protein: CASSFIAGSSYNEQFF

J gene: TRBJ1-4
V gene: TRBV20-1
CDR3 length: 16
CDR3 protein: CSARPGTGGKNEKLFF

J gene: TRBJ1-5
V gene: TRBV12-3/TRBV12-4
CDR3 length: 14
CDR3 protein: CASSLKGFDQPQHF

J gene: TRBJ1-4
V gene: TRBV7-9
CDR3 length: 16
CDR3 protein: CASSLEGLNKHEKLFF

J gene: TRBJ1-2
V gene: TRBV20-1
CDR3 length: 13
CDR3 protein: CSARGTGIYGYTF

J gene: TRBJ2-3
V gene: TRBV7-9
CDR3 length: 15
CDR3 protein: CASSLYLNKPDTQYF

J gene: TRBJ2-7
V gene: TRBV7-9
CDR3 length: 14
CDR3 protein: CASSTSSGSYEQYF

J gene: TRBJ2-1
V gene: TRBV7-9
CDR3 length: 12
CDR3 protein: CASSLGETGGFF

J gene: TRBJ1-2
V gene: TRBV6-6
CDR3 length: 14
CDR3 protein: CASLSTGPNYGYTF

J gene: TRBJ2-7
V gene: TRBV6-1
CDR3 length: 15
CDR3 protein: CASSEVEKSSYEQYF

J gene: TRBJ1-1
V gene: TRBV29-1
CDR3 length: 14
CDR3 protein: CSVGTGAWNTEAFF

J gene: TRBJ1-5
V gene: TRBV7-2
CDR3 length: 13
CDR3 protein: CASSFLPGQPQHF

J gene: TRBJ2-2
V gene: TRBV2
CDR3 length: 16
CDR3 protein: CAGGQGTLVDTGELFF

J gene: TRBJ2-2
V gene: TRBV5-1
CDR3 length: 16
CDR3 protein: CASSWTGGRNTGELFF

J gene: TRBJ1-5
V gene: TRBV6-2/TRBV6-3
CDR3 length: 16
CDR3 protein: CASSYAGLNSNQPQHF

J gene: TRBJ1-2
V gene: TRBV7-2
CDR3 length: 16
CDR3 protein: CASSFGQGATTVDYTF

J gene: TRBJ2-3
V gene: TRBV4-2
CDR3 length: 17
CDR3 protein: CASSQVFSGGARDTQYF

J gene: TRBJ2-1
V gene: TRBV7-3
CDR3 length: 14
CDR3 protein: CASGGGGSYNEQFF

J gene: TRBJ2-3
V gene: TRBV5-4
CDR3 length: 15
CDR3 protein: CASSLGIKSTDTQYF

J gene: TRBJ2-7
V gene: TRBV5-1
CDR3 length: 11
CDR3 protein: CASAANYEQYF

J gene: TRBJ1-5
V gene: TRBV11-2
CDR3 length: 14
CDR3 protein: CASSKDRASEPQHF

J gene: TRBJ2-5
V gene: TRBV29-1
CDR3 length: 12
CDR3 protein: CSVGSGPETQYF

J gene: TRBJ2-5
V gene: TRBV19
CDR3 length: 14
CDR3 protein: CASSTQTGSETQYF